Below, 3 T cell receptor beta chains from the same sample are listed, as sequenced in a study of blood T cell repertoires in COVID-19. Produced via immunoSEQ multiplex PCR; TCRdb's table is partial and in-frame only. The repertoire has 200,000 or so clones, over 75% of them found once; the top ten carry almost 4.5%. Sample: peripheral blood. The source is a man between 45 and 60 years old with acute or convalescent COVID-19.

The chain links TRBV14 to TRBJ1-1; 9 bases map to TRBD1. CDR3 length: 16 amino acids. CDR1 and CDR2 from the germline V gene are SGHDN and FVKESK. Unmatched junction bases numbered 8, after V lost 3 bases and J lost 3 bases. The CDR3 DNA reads TGTGCCAGCAGCCAGGCTGGGACAGGGAGGTACACTGAAGCTTTCTTT. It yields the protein CASSQAGTGRYTEAFF.

In DNA form, the CDR3 reads TGTGCCAGCAGCTTAGACACAGGGGCCCCCTATAATTCACCCCTCCACTTT. This encodes CASSLDTGAPYNSPLHF. This sequence joins TRBV5-4 and TRBJ1-6, with TRBD1 identical over 7 bases. Germline lookup yields CDR1 SGHNT and CDR2 YYREEE (reference sequence). The CDR3 contains 17 residues. The junction had 7 bases not matched to a gene; V was cut back by 2 bases and J by 2 bases.

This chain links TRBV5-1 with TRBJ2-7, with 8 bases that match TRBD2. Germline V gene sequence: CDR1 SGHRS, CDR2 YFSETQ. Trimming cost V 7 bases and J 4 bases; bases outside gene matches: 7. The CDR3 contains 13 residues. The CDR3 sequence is CASAPGGAYEQYF. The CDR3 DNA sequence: TGCGCCAGCGCCCCGGGGGGGGCTTACGAGCAGTACTTC. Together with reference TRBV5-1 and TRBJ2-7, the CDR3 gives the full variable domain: KAGVTQTPRYLIKTRGQQVTLSCSPISGHRSVSWYQQTPGQGLQFLFEYFSETQRNKGNFPGRFSGRQFSNSRSEMNVSTLELGDSALYLCASAPGGAYEQYFGPGTRLTVT.